This T cell receptor (beta chain) was observed in a study of early T cells in non-severe SARS-CoV-2 infection. The overall study: Bulk RNA isolated from unsorted whole blood underwent sequencing; chains were not paired.

This clonotype appeared many times. Its specificity is unknown. Study-level findings and limits: Matching results from VDJdb favored anti-spike CD8 responses, leaving private and CD4 specificities undetected.

The CDR3 runs 14 residues. CDR1 DFQATT and CDR2 SNEGSKA come from the germline V gene (reference sequence). V was trimmed by 3 bases and J by 8 bases, leaving 16 bases between them. MiXCR, run by TCRdb on the 5' RACE reads, gives a single entry per CDR3 protein. In the table there are 38,000 or so distinct CDR3 sequences, 3.5% to 5% of which are singletons. Sequencing used whole blood. The source of this sequence is an adult who was a healthcare worker with PCR-confirmed SARS-CoV-2 infection or an uninfected control (not recorded which). The rearrangement uses TRBV20-1 and TRBJ2-2; maybe TRBD2 (6 bases). CDR3 in amino acids: CSARRGLLGGELFF. The CDR3 DNA is TGCAGTGCTAGGCGGGGTTTACTCGGTGGGGAGCTGTTTTTT.